The rows below give T cell receptor beta chains drawn from one sample of a study of T cells in Graves' hyperthyroidism and ophthalmopathy. TCRdb called the multiplex PCR reads again in MiXCR, with one record for every CDR3 protein. The table shows approximately 32,000 distinct CDR3 sequences, with around half occurring only once. Sequences were obtained from blood. The receptors shown here come from a woman between 45 and 65 years old with Graves' hyperthyroidism that later progressed to Graves' ophthalmopathy. Each CDR3 is given with its conserved first and last residue. The D gene is left open where the match is weak. Expanded clones are given a class, and other clones once, few, many or no size at all.

D gene	clone size	V gene	J gene	CDR3 DNA	CDR3 protein
NA	NA	TRBV2	TRBJ1-1	TGTGCCAGCAATATTGACACGACCACTGAAGCTTTCTTT	CASNIDTTTEAFF
NA	medium-sized	TRBV29-1	TRBJ2-5	TGCAGCGTTGACTTAGGTTACGAGACCCAGTACTTC	CSVDLGYETQYF
NA	NA	TRBV6-6	TRBJ1-5	TGTGCCAGCAGCTACAATCCAAGTCAGCCCCAGCATTTT	CASSYNPSQPQHF
TRBD1	NA	TRBV24-1	TRBJ1-2	TGTGCCACCAGTGATTGTCCCGGGACAGGGGGCCCCGACTATGGCTACACCTTC	CATSDCPGTGGPDYGYTF
NA	NA	TRBV19	TRBJ1-5	TGTGCCAGTAGTATAGAGGGACTCCGCTCGGATCAGCCCCAGCATTTT	CASSIEGLRSDQPQHF
TRBD2	NA	TRBV30	TRBJ2-1	TGTGCCTGGAGTGGCAGGGGACTAGCGGGGAATGAGCAGTTCTTC	CAWSGRGLAGNEQFF
TRBD1	NA	TRBV20-1	TRBJ1-6	TGCAGTGCCAGGGAGGCGGGACAGGGTTCAATTTCACCCCTCCACTTT	CSAREAGQGSISPLHF
NA	many	TRBV3-1	TRBJ2-7	TGTGCCAGCAGCCAAAGTGTGGGGTTAGAGCAGTACTTC	CASSQSVGLEQYF
TRBD2	NA	TRBV29-1	TRBJ2-7	TGCAGCGGACGGACTAGCGGGACCTACGAGCAGTACTTC	CSGRTSGTYEQYF
TRBD1	NA	TRBV11-3	TRBJ1-2	TGTGCCAGCAAAGCCGGGACAGGAGGCTACACCTTC	CASKAGTGGYTF
NA	many	TRBV7-9	TRBJ2-5	TGTGCCAGCAGCTTAGGGCCAGAGTTGGGAGAGACCCAGTACTTC	CASSLGPELGETQYF
NA	many	TRBV5-1	TRBJ1-1	TGCGCCAGCAGCAGACGGGAGAACACTGAAGCTTTCTTT	CASSRRENTEAFF
NA	many	TRBV18	TRBJ1-5	TGTGCCAGCTCACCAGGGGATCAGCCCCAGCATTTT	CASSPGDQPQHF
NA	NA	TRBV7-9	TRBJ1-1	TGTGCCAGCCAAGGGGGGACTGAAGCTTTCTTT	CASQGGTEAFF
TRBD2	NA	TRBV14	TRBJ2-5	TGTGCCAGCAGCCAAGCTCTGCCTAGCGGGAGGGGGGAGACCCAGTACTTC	CASSQALPSGRGETQYF
NA	NA	TRBV20-1	TRBJ1-5	TGCAGTGCTAGGGGGCGGGAACAGCCCCAGCATTTT	CSARGREQPQHF
NA	medium-sized	TRBV20-1	TRBJ2-7	TGCAGTTACCAAGGAGCCGACTCCTACGAGCAGTACTTC	CSYQGADSYEQYF
TRBD1	NA	TRBV2	TRBJ2-1	TGTGCCAGCGGGGGACAGTACAATGAGCAGTTCTTC	CASGGQYNEQFF
NA	many	TRBV28	TRBJ2-7	TGTGCCAGCAGTTGGGGGTACGAGCAGTACTTC	CASSWGYEQYF
TRBD2	many	TRBV5-1	TRBJ2-2	TGCGCCAGCAGCTTGGACGGGACTAGCGGAGCGAACACCGGGGAGCTGTTTTTT	CASSLDGTSGANTGELFF
TRBD2	NA	TRBV24-1	TRBJ2-7	TGTGCCACCACTTCTAGCGGGTACTGCGAGCAGTACTTC	CATTSSGYCEQYF
TRBD2	many	TRBV4-1	TRBJ2-1	TGCGCCAGCAGCCAAAGATTCGGGGCTAGCGGGAATTACAATGAGCAGTTCTTC	CASSQRFGASGNYNEQFF